The TCR beta chain described here comes from a study of shared clonotypes between healthy human individuals. Regarding the study as a whole: Large depth notwithstanding, sorted-subset sequencing proved incomplete by rarefaction.

The germline CDR1 and CDR2 sequences are MNHEY and SVGAGI. This CDR3 is built from 15 residues. V lost 6 bases to trimming and J lost 2 bases, with 14 bases between them. Regarding this clone: Antigen specificity is unknown.

Authors' analysis steps: ImmunoSEQ sequences covered only the junction and lacked quality scores; filtering therefore differed. Data came from immunoSEQ multiplex PCR; TCRdb stores just in-frame clones and leaves some out. D and trimming were read from the DNA, whereas the V and J calls and clone size are those reported in that table. The repertoire holds approximately 1,500,000 clones, with 95% to 99% as singletons. The receptor's source is a man younger than 40 in good health. This sequence joins TRBV6-5 and TRBJ1-5; D may be TRBD1 (5 bases). Sequenced: naive CD4+ T cells sorted from blood. Subset indicated: CD45RA+ positively selected. This CDR3 reads CASRLGGSGNQPQHF. The DNA for the CDR3 is TGTGCCAGCAGACTTGGGGGGTCTGGCAATCAGCCCCAGCATTTT.